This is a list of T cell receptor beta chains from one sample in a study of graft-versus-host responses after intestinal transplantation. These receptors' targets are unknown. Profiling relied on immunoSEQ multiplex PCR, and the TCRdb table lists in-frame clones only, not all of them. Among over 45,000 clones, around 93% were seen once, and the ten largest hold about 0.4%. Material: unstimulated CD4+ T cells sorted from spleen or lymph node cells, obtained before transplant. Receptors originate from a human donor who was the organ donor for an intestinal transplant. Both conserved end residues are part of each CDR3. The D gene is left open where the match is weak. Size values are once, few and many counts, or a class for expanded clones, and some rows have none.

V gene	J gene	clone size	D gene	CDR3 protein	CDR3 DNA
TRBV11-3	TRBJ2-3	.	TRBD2	CASSLDSGDADTQYF	TGTGCCAGCAGCTTAGATAGCGGGGATGCAGATACGCAGTATTTT
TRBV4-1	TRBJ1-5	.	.	CASSQDGRYNQPQHF	TGCGCCAGCAGCCAAGATGGACGGTACAATCAGCCCCAGCATTTT
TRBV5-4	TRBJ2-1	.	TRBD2	CASSLAPRRGQGLYNEQFF	TGTGCCAGCAGCTTGGCACCGCGGAGAGGGCAGGGACTATACAATGAGCAGTTCTTC
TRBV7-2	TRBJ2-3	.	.	CASSLYRSAITDTQYF	TGTGCCAGCAGCTTATACAGGTCCGCGATAACAGATACGCAGTATTTT
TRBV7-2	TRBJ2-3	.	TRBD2	CASSLRTGGGAITDTQYF	TGTGCCAGCAGCTTAAGGACGGGCGGGGGGGCTATCACAGATACGCAGTATTTT
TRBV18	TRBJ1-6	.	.	CASEDGQTRNSPLHF	TGTGCCAGCGAGGACGGACAGACCCGCAATTCACCCCTCCACTTT
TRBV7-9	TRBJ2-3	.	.	CASSLVQNADTQYF	TGTGCCAGCAGCTTAGTACAAAACGCAGATACGCAGTATTTT
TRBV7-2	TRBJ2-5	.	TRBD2	CASSGLAGLRYQETQYF	TGTGCCAGCAGCGGACTAGCGGGGCTCCGGTACCAAGAGACCCAGTACTTC
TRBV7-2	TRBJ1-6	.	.	CASSLGGGESSPLHF	TGTGCCAGCAGCTTAGGTGGGGGGGAGAGTTCACCCCTCCACTTT
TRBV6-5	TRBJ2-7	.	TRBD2	CASSISGGAFGEQYF	TGTGCCAGCAGCATTAGCGGGGGGGCCTTTGGCGAGCAGTACTTC
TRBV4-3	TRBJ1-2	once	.	CASSQDLTGSSYGYTF	TGCGCCAGCAGCCAAGATCTGACAGGTTCTAGCTATGGCTACACCTTC
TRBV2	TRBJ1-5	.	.	CASSNEQGNQPQHF	TGTGCCAGCAGTAATGAACAGGGAAATCAGCCCCAGCATTTT
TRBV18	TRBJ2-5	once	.	CASSPEQGETQYF	TGTGCCAGCTCACCTGAACAAGGAGAGACCCAGTACTTC
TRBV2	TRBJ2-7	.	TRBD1	CASQVGGGDRVTYEQYF	TGTGCCAGCCAAGTAGGGGGTGGGGACAGGGTCACCTACGAGCAGTACTTC
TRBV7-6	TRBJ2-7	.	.	CASSSVRGRSYEQYF	TGTGCCAGCAGCTCAGTCCGGGGCCGCTCCTACGAGCAGTACTTC
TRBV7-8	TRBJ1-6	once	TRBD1	CASSTGTADNSPLHF	TGTGCCAGCAGCACTGGGACAGCGGATAATTCACCCCTCCACTTT
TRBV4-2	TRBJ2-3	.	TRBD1	CASSLRQGATDTQYF	TGTGCCAGCAGCCTGCGACAGGGGGCTACAGATACGCAGTATTTT
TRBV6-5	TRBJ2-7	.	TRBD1	CASSYSGGSSYEQYF	TGTGCCAGCAGTTACTCAGGGGGCTCTAGTTACGAGCAGTACTTC
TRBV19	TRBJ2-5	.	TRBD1	CASSQTGTVSQETQYF	TGTGCCAGTAGCCAGACCGGGACAGTATCGCAAGAGACCCAGTACTTC
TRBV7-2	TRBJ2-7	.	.	CASSLITERAYEQYF	TGTGCCAGCAGCTTAATTACCGAGAGGGCCTACGAGCAGTACTTC
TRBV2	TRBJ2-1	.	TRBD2	CASRGLAGEWSYNEQFF	TGTGCCAGCAGAGGACTAGCGGGGGAGTGGTCCTACAATGAGCAGTTCTTC
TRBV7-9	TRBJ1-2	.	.	CASSLNIGVNYGYTF	TGTGCCAGCAGCTTAAATATAGGTGTAAATTATGGCTACACCTTC
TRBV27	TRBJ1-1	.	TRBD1	CASSLSGTVNTEAFF	TGTGCCAGCAGTTTATCAGGGACAGTGAACACTGAAGCTTTCTTT
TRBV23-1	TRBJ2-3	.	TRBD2	CASSQLLLGTSSDTDTQYF	TGCGCCAGCAGTCAACTCCTCCTAGGGACTAGCTCTGACACAGATACGCAGTATTTT
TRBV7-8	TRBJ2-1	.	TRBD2	CASSLREAGGYNEQFF	TGTGCCAGCAGCTTACGGGAAGCGGGGGGCTACAATGAGCAGTTCTTC
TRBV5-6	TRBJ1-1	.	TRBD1	CASSPPGQKGDTEAFF	TGTGCCAGCAGCCCTCCGGGACAGAAGGGGGACACTGAAGCTTTCTTT
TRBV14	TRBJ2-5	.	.	CASSQELVGRETQYF	TGTGCCAGCAGCCAAGAGTTGGTAGGGAGAGAGACCCAGTACTTC
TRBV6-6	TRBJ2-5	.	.	CASSYTGETQYF	TGTGCCAGCAGTTACACAGGGGAGACCCAGTACTTC
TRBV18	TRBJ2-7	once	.	CASSDTGRYEQYF	TGTGCCAGCTCGGACACGGGCCGGTACGAGCAGTACTTC
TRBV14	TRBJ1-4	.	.	CASSLVPFEKLFF	TGTGCCAGCAGCCTCGTCCCCTTTGAAAAACTGTTTTTT
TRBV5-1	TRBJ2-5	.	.	CASSSNLPGETQYF	TGCGCCAGCAGCTCGAATCTCCCGGGGGAGACCCAGTACTTC
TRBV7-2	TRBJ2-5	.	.	CASSLHLETQYF	TGTGCCAGCAGCCTCCATTTAGAGACCCAGTACTTC
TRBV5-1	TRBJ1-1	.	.	CASSSGIRDTEAFF	TGCGCCAGCAGCTCAGGGATAAGGGACACTGAAGCTTTCTTT
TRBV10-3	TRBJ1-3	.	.	CAINDGGPGNTIYF	TGTGCCATCAACGATGGGGGGCCTGGAAACACCATATATTTT
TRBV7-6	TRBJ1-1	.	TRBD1	CASSLLPGQGMRAFF	TGTGCCAGCAGCTTACTTCCAGGACAGGGAATGAGAGCTTTCTTT
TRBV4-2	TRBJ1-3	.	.	CASSQDRGGGNTIYF	TGTGCCAGCAGCCAAGATCGGGGGGGTGGAAACACCATATATTTT
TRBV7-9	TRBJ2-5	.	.	CASRTAGGLETQYF	TGTGCCAGCAGAACAGCCGGGGGCCTGGAGACCCAGTACTTC
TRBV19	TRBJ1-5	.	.	CASSTYRGNQPQHF	TGTGCCAGTAGTACGTACAGGGGCAATCAGCCCCAGCATTTT
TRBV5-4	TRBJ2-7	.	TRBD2	CASNVAGGRYEQYF	TGTGCCAGCAACGTAGCGGGGGGACGCTACGAGCAGTACTTC
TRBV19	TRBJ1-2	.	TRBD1	CASSLRTGLGYTF	TGTGCCAGTAGTCTCCGGACAGGGCTTGGCTACACCTTC
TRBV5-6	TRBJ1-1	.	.	CASSLASTANTEAFF	TGTGCCAGCAGCTTGGCCAGCACGGCCAACACTGAAGCTTTCTTT
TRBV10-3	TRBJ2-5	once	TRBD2	CAISESILAGEQETQYF	TGTGCCATCAGTGAGTCGATTCTAGCGGGGGAGCAAGAGACCCAGTACTTC
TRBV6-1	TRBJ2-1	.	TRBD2	CASSEIRLAGTNEQFF	TGTGCCAGCAGTGAAATTCGACTAGCGGGGACCAATGAGCAGTTCTTC
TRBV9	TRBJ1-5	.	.	CASSPTGSNQPQHF	TGTGCCAGCAGCCCTACAGGGTCCAATCAGCCCCAGCATTTT
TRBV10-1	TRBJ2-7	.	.	CASKSDPGQGGNEQYF	TGCGCCAGCAAGTCCGACCCGGGGCAGGGCGGCAACGAGCAGTACTTC
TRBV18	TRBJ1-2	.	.	CASSPRLMGDYGYTF	TGTGCCAGCTCACCACGGCTGATGGGGGACTATGGCTACACCTTC
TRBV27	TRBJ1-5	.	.	CASSRSSNQPQHF	TGTGCCAGCAGCCGTAGTAGCAATCAGCCCCAGCATTTT
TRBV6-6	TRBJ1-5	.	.	CASSYKGRSNQPQHF	TGTGCCAGCAGTTACAAAGGCCGAAGCAATCAGCCCCAGCATTTT
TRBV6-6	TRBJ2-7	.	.	CASNRVAYEQYF	TGTGCCAGCAACAGGGTTGCATACGAGCAGTACTTC
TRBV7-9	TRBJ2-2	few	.	CASSSGGAVGTGELFF	TGTGCCAGCAGCTCCGGGGGAGCAGTCGGCACCGGGGAGCTGTTTTTT